These T cell receptor beta chains were read from a single sample in a study of human versus mouse CDR3 diversity and MHC coevolution. The repertoire was sequenced with immunoSEQ multiplex PCR; TCRdb's copy has only in-frame clones and lacks some. The sample yields tens of thousands of clones, roughly 93% seen once. The sequenced sample consisted of naive CD4+ T cells from blood. These receptors all stem from a person aged 30 to 70 in good health. CDR3s include the opening cysteine and the closing phenylalanine or tryptophan. The D gene is left open where the match is weak. A row's size may be missing; if present it is once, few, many or a size class.

V gene: TRBV7-2
clone size: -
D gene: -
J gene: TRBJ2-7
CDR3 protein: CASSPPGGMGSEQYF
CDR3 DNA: TGTGCCAGCAGCCCCCCAGGAGGCATGGGGAGCGAGCAGTACTTC

V gene: TRBV5-1
clone size: -
D gene: -
J gene: TRBJ1-4
CDR3 protein: CASSLAVTNEKLFF
CDR3 DNA: TGCGCCAGCAGCTTGGCAGTTACTAATGAAAAACTGTTTTTT

V gene: TRBV7-2
clone size: -
D gene: -
J gene: TRBJ2-3
CDR3 protein: CASSRRGGSSDTQYF
CDR3 DNA: TGTGCCAGCAGCCGAAGGGGAGGTTCCTCTGATACGCAGTATTTT

V gene: TRBV5-1
clone size: -
D gene: TRBD2
J gene: TRBJ2-2
CDR3 protein: CASSPSPGRLRNTGELFF
CDR3 DNA: TGCGCCAGCAGCCCCTCCCCCGGGAGGCTTAGGAACACCGGGGAGCTGTTTTTT

V gene: TRBV19
clone size: once
D gene: TRBD2
J gene: TRBJ2-1
CDR3 protein: CASSMSGGVYNEQFF
CDR3 DNA: TGTGCCAGTAGTATGAGCGGGGGAGTTTACAATGAGCAGTTCTTC

V gene: TRBV9
clone size: -
D gene: TRBD2
J gene: TRBJ2-5
CDR3 protein: CASSGLAGGSETQYF
CDR3 DNA: TGTGCCAGCAGCGGGTTAGCGGGAGGGTCGGAGACCCAGTACTTC

V gene: TRBV9
clone size: -
D gene: -
J gene: TRBJ2-2
CDR3 protein: CASSRSGQPGMAGELFF
CDR3 DNA: TGTGCCAGCAGCCGTAGTGGACAGCCGGGGATGGCCGGGGAGCTGTTTTTT

V gene: TRBV11-2
clone size: once
D gene: -
J gene: TRBJ2-7
CDR3 protein: CASSPRSSELYEQYF
CDR3 DNA: TGTGCCAGCAGCCCTCGTTCTAGCGAGTTATACGAGCAGTACTTC

V gene: TRBV30
clone size: -
D gene: -
J gene: TRBJ2-5
CDR3 protein: CAWSVLGRVIETQYF
CDR3 DNA: TGTGCCTGGAGTGTACTGGGCAGGGTCATAGAGACCCAGTACTTC

V gene: TRBV11-3
clone size: once
D gene: -
J gene: TRBJ1-1
CDR3 protein: CASSSTGGEGRGTEAFF
CDR3 DNA: TGTGCCAGCAGCTCCACCGGGGGGGAGGGGCGGGGGACTGAAGCTTTCTTT

V gene: TRBV14
clone size: -
D gene: TRBD2
J gene: TRBJ2-1
CDR3 protein: CASSHPPRGTSGYNEQFF
CDR3 DNA: TGTGCCAGCAGCCATCCACCTAGAGGGACTAGCGGATACAATGAGCAGTTCTTC

V gene: TRBV15
clone size: -
D gene: -
J gene: TRBJ1-1
CDR3 protein: CATSRGGSMNTEAFF
CDR3 DNA: TGTGCCACCAGCAGAGGCGGCAGTATGAACACTGAAGCTTTCTTT

V gene: TRBV19
clone size: -
D gene: TRBD2
J gene: TRBJ2-5
CDR3 protein: CASSIDLRNWLAGDQETQYF
CDR3 DNA: TGTGCCAGTAGTATAGATCTCAGGAATTGGCTAGCGGGGGACCAAGAGACCCAGTACTTC

V gene: TRBV7-3
clone size: -
D gene: -
J gene: TRBJ1-1
CDR3 protein: CASSLNSGETEAFF
CDR3 DNA: TGTGCCAGCAGCTTGAACTCAGGGGAGACTGAAGCTTTCTTT

V gene: TRBV18
clone size: -
D gene: -
J gene: TRBJ2-7
CDR3 protein: CASSPLDSLYEQYF
CDR3 DNA: TGTGCCAGCTCGCCCCTCGACAGCCTCTACGAGCAGTACTTC